The subject of this entry is one T cell receptor (beta chain). The CDR3 loop spans 14 amino acids. V was clipped by 6 bases and J by 9 bases, with 18 bases between them. From germline, CDR1 is WSHSY and CDR2 SAAADI. Sequenced by immunoSEQ multiplex PCR; TCRdb stores in-frame clones only, minus some. The sample holds some 270,000 clones, under 90% seen once. This entry belongs to a study of blood T cell repertoires in COVID-19. The clonotype was recovered from a man aged 50 to 60 with acute or convalescent COVID-19. Source material: peripheral blood. The genes are TRBV10-2 and TRBJ2-1; weak D call: TRBD2 (6 bases). CDR3 nucleotides: TGCGCCAGCAGCGGGGGAAGGCAGGTCGGTGAGCAGTTCTTC. Translation gives CASSGGRQVGEQFF.